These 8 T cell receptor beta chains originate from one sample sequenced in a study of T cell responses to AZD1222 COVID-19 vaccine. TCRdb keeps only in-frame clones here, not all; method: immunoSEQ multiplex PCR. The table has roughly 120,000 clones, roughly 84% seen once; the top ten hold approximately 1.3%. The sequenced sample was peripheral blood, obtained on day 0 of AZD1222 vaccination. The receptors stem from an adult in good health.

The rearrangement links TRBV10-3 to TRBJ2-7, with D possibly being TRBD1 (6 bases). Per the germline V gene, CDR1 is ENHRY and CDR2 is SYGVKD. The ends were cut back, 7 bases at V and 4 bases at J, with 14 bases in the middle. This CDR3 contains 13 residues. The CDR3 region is CAIKQDSFYEQYF. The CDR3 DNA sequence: TGTGCCATCAAACAGGACAGTTTTTACGAGCAGTACTTC.

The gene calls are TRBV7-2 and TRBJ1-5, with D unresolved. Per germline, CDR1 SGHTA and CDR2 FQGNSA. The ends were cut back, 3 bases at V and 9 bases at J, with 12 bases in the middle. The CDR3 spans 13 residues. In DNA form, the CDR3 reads TGTGCCAGCAGCTTCCCGGGGAGTTCGCCCCAGCATTTT. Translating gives CASSFPGSSPQHF.

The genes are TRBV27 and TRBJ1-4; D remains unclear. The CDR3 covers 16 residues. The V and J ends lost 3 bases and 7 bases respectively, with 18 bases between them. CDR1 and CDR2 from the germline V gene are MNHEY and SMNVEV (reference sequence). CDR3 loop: CASSLRTELSPEKLFF. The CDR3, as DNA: TGTGCCAGCAGTTTGAGGACGGAGCTCTCGCCTGAAAAACTGTTTTTT. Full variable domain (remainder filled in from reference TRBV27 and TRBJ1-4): EAQVTQNPRYLITVTGKKLTVTCSQNMNHEYMSWYRQDPGLGLRQIYYSMNVEVTDKGDVPEGYKVSRKEKRNFPLILESPSPNQTSLYFCASSLRTELSPEKLFFGSGTQLSVL.

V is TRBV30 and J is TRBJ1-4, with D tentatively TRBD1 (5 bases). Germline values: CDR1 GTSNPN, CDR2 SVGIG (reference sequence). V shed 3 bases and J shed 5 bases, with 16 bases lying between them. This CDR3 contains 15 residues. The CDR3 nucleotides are TGTGCCTGGAGCCTACGGGGCCCACTAAATGAAAAACTGTTTTTT. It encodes CAWSLRGPLNEKLFF. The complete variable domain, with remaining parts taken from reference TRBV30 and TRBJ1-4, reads SQTIHQWPATLVQPVGSPLSLECTVEGTSNPNLYWYRQAAGRGLQLLFYSVGIGQISSEVPQNLSASRPQDRQFILSSKKLLLSDSGFYLCAWSLRGPLNEKLFFGSGTQLSVL.

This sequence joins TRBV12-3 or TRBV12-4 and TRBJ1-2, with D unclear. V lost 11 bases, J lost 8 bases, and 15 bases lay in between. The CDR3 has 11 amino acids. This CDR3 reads CARPCLGGYTF. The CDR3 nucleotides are TGTGCCCGGCCCTGCCTTGGGGGCTACACCTTC.

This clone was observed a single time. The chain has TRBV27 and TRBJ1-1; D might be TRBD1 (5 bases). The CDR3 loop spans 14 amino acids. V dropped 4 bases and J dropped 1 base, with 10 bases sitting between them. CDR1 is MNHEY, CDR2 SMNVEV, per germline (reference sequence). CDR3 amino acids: CASSWAGQNTEAFF. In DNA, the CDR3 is TGTGCCAGCAGTTGGGCAGGGCAGAACACTGAAGCTTTCTTT.

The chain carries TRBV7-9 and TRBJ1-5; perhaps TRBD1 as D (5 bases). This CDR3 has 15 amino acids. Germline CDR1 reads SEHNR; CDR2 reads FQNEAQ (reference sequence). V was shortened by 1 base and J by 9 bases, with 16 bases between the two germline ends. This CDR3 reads CASSLDVGRGGPQHF. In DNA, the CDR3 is TGTGCCAGCAGCTTAGATGTCGGACGGGGGGGGCCCCAGCATTTT.

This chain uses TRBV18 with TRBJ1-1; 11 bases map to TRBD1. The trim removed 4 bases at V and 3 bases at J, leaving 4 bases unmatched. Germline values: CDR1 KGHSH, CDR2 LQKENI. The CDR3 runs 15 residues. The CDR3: CASSRGQGAYTEAFF. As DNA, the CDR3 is TGTGCCAGCTCACGAGGACAGGGGGCTTACACTGAAGCTTTCTTT.